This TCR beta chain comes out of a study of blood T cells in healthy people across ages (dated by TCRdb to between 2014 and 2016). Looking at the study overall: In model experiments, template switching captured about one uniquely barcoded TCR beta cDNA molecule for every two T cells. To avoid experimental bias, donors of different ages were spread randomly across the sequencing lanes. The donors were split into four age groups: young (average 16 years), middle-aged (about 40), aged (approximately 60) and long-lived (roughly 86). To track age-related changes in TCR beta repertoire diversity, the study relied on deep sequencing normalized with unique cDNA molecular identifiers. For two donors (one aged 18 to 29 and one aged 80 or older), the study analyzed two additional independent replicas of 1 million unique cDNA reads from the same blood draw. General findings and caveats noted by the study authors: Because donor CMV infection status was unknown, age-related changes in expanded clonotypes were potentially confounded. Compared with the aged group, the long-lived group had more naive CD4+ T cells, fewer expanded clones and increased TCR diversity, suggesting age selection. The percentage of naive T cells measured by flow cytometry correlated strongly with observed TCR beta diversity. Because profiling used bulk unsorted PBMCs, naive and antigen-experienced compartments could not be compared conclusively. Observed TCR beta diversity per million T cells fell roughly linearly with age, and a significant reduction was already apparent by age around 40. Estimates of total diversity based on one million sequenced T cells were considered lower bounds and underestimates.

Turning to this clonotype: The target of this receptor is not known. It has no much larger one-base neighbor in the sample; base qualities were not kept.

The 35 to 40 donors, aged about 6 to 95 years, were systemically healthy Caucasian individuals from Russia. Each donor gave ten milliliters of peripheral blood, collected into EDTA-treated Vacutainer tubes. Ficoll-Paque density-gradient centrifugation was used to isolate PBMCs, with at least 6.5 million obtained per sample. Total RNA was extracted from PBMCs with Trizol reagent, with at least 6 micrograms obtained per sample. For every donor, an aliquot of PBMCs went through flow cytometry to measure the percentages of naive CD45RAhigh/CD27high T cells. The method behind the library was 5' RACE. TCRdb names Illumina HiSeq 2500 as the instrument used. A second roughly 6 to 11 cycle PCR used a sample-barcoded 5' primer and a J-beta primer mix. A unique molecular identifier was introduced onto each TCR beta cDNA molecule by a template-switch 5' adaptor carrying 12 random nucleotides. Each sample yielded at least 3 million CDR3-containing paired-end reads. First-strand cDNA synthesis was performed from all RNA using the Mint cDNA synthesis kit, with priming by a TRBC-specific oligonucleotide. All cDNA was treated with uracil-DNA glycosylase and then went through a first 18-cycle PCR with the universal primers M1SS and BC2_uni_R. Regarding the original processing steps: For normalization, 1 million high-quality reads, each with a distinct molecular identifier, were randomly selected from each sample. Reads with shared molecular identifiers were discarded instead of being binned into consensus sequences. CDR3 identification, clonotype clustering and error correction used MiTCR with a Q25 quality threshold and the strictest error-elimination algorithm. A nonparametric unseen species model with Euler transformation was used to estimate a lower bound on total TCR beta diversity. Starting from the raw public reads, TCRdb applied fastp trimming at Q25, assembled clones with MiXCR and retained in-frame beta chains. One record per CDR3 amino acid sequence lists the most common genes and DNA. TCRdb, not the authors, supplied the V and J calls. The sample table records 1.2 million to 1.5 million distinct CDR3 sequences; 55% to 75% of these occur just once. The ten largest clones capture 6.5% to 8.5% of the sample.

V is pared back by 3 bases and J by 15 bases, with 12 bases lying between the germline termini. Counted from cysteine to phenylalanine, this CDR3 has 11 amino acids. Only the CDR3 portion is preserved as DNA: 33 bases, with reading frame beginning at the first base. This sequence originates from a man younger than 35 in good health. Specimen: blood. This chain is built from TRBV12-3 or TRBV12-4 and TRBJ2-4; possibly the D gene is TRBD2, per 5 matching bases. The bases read TGTGCCAGCAGTTTTCAAAGGGAGCGGTACTTC. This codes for CASSFQRERYF.